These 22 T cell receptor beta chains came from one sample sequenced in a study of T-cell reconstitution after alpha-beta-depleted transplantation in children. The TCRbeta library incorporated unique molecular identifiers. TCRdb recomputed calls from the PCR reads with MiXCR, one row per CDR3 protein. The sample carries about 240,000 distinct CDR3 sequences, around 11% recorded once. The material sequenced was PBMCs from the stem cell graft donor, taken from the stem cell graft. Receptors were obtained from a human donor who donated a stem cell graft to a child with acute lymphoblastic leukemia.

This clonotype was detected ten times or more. The CDR3 sequence is CASSQDQRETDTQYF. The CDR3 bases are TGTGCCAGCAGCCAAGACCAGCGGGAAACAGATACGCAGTATTTT. V and J are TRBV4-2 and TRBJ2-3; TRBD2 agrees at 7 bases. V shed 0 bases and J 3 bases; nucleotides not matched to a gene: 3. Germline assignment: CDR1 LGHNA and CDR2 YNFKEQ. The CDR3 sequence is 15 residues long.

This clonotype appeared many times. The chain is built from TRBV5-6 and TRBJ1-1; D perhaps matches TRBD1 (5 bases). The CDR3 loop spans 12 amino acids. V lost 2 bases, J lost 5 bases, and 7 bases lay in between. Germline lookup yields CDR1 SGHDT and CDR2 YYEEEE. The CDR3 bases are TGTGCCAGCAGCTTTTCAGGGACTGAAGCTTTCTTT. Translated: CASSFSGTEAFF.

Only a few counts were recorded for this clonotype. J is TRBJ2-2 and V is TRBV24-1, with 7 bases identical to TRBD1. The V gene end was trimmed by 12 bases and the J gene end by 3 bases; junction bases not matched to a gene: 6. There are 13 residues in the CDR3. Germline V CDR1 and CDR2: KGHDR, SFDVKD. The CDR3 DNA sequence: TGTGCCCTACGAGACAGGGACACCGGGGAGCTGTTTTTT. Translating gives CALRDRDTGELFF.

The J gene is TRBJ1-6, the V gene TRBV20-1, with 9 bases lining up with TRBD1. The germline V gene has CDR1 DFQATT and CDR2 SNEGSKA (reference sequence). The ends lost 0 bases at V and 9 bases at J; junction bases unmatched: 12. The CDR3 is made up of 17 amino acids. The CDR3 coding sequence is TGCAGTGCTAGAGATACTCGGACAGGGGACCCCGGTTCACCCCTCCACTTT. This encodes CSARDTRTGDPGSPLHF.

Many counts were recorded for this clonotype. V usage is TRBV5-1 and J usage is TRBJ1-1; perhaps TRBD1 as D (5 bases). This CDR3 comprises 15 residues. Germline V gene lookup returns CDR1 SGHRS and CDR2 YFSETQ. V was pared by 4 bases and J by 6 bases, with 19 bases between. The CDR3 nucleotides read TGCGCCAGCAGCCAAGTGACAGACGGAGAGGCTGAAGCTTTCTTT. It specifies CASSQVTDGEAEAFF.

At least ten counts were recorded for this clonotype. DNA for the CDR3: TGTGCCATCAGTGACCCTTACGAGCAGTACTTC. This translates into CAISDPYEQYF. V is TRBV10-3 and J is TRBJ2-7, with unresolved D. Germline V gene data show CDR1 as ENHRY and CDR2 as SYGVKD. The ends were cut back, 3 bases at V and 4 bases at J, with 4 bases in the middle. The CDR3 is made up of 11 amino acids.

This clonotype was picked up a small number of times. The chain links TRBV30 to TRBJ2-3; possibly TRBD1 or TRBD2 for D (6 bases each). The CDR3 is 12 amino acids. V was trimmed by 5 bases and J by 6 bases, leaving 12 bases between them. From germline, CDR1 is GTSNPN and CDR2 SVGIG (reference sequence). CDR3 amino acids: CAWALGGDTQYF. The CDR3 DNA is TGTGCCTGGGCGCTGGGGGGCGATACGCAGTATTTT.

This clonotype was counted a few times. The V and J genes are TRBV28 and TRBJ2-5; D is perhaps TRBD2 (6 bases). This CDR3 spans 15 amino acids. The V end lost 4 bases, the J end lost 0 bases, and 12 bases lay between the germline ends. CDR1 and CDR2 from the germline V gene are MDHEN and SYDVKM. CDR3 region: CASSWREQYQETQYF. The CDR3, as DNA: TGTGCCAGCAGTTGGCGGGAACAGTACCAAGAGACCCAGTACTTC. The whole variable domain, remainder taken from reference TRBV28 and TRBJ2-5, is DVKVTQSSRYLVKRTGEKVFLECVQDMDHENMFWYRQDPGLGLRLIYFSYDVKMKEKGDIPEGYSVSREKKERFSLILESASTNQTSMYLCASSWREQYQETQYFGPGTRLLVL.

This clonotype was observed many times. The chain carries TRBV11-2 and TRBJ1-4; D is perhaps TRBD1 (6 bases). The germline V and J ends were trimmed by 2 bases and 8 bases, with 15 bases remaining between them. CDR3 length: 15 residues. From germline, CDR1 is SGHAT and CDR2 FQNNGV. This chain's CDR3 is CASSLLAGDLEKLFF. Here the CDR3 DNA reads TGTGCCAGCAGCTTACTGGCAGGGGATTTGGAAAAACTGTTTTTT.

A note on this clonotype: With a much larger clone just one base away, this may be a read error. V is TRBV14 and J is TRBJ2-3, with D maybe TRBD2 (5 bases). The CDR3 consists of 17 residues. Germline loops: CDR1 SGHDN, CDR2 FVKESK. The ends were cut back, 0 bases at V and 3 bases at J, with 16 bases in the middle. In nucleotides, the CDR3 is TGTGCCAGCAGCCAAGATCTAGTGGGAGTGGATACAGATACGCAGTATTTT. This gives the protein CASSQDLVGVDTDTQYF.

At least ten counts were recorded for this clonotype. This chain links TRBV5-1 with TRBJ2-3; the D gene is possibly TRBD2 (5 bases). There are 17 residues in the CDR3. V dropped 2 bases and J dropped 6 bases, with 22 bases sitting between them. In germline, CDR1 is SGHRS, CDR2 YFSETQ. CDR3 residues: CASSLTGNPGLSDTQYF. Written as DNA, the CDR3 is TGCGCCAGCAGCTTAACGGGGAACCCGGGCCTTTCCGATACGCAGTATTTT.

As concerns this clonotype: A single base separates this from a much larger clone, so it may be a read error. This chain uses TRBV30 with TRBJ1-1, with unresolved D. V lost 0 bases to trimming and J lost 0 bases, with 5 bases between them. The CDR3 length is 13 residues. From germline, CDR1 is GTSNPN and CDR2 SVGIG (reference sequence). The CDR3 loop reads CAWSVQVNTEAFF. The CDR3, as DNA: TGTGCCTGGAGTGTACAAGTGAACACTGAAGCTTTCTTT.

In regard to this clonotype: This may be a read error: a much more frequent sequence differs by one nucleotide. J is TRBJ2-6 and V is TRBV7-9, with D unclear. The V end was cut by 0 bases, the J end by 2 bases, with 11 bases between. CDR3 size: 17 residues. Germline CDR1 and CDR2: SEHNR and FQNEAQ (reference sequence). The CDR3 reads CASSLAPAVAGANVLTF. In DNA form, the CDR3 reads TGTGCCAGCAGCTTAGCCCCCGCAGTGGCTGGGGCCAACGTCCTGACTTTC.

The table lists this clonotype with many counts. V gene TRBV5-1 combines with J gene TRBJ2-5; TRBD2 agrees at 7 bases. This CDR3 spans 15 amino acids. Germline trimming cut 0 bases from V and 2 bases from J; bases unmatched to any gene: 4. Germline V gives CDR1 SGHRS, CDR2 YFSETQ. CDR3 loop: CASSLGSGIQETQYF. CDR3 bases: TGCGCCAGCAGCTTGGGGAGCGGGATTCAAGAGACCCAGTACTTC.

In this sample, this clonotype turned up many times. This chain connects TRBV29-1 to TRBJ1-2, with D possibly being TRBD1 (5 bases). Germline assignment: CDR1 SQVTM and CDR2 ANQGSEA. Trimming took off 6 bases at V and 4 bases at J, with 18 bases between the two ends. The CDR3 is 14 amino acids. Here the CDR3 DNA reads TGCAGCGTGGGGGTGGGAGGCATGTCCTATGGCTACACCTTC. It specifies CSVGVGGMSYGYTF.

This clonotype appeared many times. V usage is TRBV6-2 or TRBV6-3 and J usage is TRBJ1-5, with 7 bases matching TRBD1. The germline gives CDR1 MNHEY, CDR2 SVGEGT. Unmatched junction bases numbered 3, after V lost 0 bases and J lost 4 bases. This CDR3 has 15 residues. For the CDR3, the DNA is TGTGCCAGCAGTTACTCGGGACAGCCTAATCAGCCCCAGCATTTT. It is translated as CASSYSGQPNQPQHF.

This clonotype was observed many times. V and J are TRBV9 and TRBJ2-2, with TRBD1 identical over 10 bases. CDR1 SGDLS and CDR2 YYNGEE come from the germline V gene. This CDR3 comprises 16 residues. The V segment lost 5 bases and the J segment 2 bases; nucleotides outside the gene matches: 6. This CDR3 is CASRPGTGVNTGELFF. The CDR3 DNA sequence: TGTGCCAGCAGGCCCGGGACAGGGGTAAACACCGGGGAGCTGTTTTTT. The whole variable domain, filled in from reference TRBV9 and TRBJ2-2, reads DSGVTQTPKHLITATGQRVTLRCSPRSGDLSVYWYQQSLDQGLQFLIQYYNGEERAKGNILERFSAQQFPDLHSELNLSSLELGDSALYFCASRPGTGVNTGELFFGEGSRLTVL.

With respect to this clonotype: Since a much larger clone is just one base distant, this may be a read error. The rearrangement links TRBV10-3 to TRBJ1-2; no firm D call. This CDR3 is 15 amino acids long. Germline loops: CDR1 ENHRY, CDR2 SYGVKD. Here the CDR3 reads CAIGEAGRSYYGYTF. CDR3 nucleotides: TGTGCCATCGGTGAGGCGGGAAGGTCTTACTATGGCTACACCTTC.

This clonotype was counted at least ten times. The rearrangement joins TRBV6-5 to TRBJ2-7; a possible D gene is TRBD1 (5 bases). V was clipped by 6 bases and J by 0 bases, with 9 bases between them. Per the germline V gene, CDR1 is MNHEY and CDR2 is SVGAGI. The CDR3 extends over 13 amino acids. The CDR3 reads CASSYRSSYEQYF. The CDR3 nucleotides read TGTGCCAGCAGCTACAGGAGCTCCTACGAGCAGTACTTC.

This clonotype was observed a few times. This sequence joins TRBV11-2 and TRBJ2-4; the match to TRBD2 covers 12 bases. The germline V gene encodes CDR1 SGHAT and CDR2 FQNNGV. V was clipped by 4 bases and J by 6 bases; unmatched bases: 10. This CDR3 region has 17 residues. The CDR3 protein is CASSYRGLAGGGNIQYF. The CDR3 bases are TGTGCCAGCAGCTACCGAGGGCTAGCGGGAGGGGGAAACATTCAGTACTTC.

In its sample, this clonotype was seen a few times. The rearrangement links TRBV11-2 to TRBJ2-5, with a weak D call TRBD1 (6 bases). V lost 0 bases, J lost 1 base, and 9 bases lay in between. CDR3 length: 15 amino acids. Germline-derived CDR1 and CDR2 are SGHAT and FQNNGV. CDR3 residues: CASSLDSRGQETQYF. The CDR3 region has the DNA TGTGCCAGCAGCTTAGATAGCAGGGGCCAAGAGACCCAGTACTTC. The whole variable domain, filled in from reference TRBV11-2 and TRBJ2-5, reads EAGVAQSPRYKIIEKRQSVAFWCNPISGHATLYWYQQILGQGPKLLIQFQNNGVVDDSQLPKDRFSAERLKGVDSTLKIQPAKLEDSAVYLCASSLDSRGQETQYFGPGTRLLVL.

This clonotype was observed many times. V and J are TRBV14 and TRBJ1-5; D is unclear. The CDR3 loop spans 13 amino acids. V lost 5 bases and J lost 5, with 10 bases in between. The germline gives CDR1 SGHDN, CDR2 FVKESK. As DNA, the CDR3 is TGTGCCAGCAGCTCCCGTCTGGATCAGCCCCAGCATTTT. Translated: CASSSRLDQPQHF.